These 2 T cell receptor beta chains originate from one sample sequenced in a study of vaccination and CD4 T cells after COVID-19. Which antigens these TCRs recognize remains unknown. Sequencing of DNA taken from cultured CD4+ T cells relied on the Oncomine TCR Beta short-read assay. TCRdb called the PCR reads again in MiXCR, with one record for every CDR3 protein. The table records under 25,000 distinct CDR3 sequences, approximately 40% of them present only once. Stated treatment: approximately nine-day PBMC culture with coronavirus spike peptide pools or control peptides (ViraFEST assay). The material sequenced was CD4+ T cells from blood, cultured in vitro, taken after SARS-CoV-2 vaccination. The receptors originated from a human donor who had recovered from COVID-19.

V gene TRBV9 combines with J gene TRBJ2-7, with TRBD2 identical over 12 bases. Germline V gene lookup returns CDR1 SGDLS and CDR2 YYNGEE. This CDR3 comprises 16 residues. J lost 2 bases, V lost 4 bases, and 7 bases had no gene match. The CDR3 DNA is TGTGCCAGCAGCCCCCAAGGACTAGCGGGAACCTACGAGCAGTACTTC. Its protein is CASSPQGLAGTYEQYF.

The chain combines TRBV6-1 with TRBJ2-2; 7 positions match TRBD2. Unmatched junction bases numbered 6, after V lost 7 bases and J lost 4 bases. The length of the CDR3 is 14 residues. Germline CDR1 and CDR2: MNHNS and SASEGT. The chain's CDR3 is CASKREEATGELFF. CDR3 nucleotides: TGTGCCAGCAAACGGGAGGAAGCCACCGGGGAGCTGTTTTTT.